These 28 T cell receptor beta chains came from one sample sequenced in a study of CD8 T cells in Susac syndrome. The RNA, about 0.45 to 1 ug, was put through reverse transcription using random hexamers. TCRdb redid the calling of the immunoSEQ multiplex PCR reads with MiXCR, one entry per CDR3 protein. The sample lists 400,000 or so distinct CDR3 sequences; more than 80% were seen once. Specimen: CD8+ T cells from PBMCs. These receptors originate from a human donor with multiple sclerosis.

The chain links TRBV29-1 to TRBJ2-7; unclear D gene. The CDR3 runs to 12 residues. Trimming cost V 5 bases and J 6 bases, with 14 bases left between them. CDR1 is SQVTM and CDR2 is ANQGSEA in the germline V gene. For the CDR3, the DNA is TGCAGCGTTTCGTTTGGGCTGGGCGAGCAGTACTTC. Translating gives CSVSFGLGEQYF.

CDR3 loop: CASSREPSTDTQYF. CDR3 nucleotide sequence: TGCGCCAGCAGCCGGGAGCCGAGCACAGATACGCAGTATTTT. This chain links TRBV10-2 with TRBJ2-3; D is possibly TRBD2 (6 bases). The V end was cut by 6 bases, the J end by 0 bases, with 10 bases between. CDR3 length: 14 residues. Germline V lookup: CDR1 WSHSY, CDR2 SAAADI.

V is TRBV28 and J is TRBJ1-5, with no clear D. Looked up from germline, CDR1 is MDHEN and CDR2 is SYDVKM. Trimming pared 3 bases from V and 0 bases from J, leaving 9 bases between. The CDR3 totals 15 residues. The CDR3, as DNA: TGTGCCAGCAGTTTGGAGGAATATAGCAATCAGCCCCAGCATTTT. Its translation is CASSLEEYSNQPQHF.

In its sample, this clonotype was seen once. The rearrangement links TRBV5-6 to TRBJ1-1, with D tentatively TRBD1 (6 bases). Germline values: CDR1 SGHDT, CDR2 YYEEEE. The CDR3 is 12 residues long. V was clipped by 2 bases and J by 7 bases, with 9 bases between them. The CDR3 protein is CASSFSGVEAFF. The CDR3 DNA sequence: TGTGCCAGCAGCTTCTCAGGGGTTGAAGCTTTCTTT.

This chain uses TRBV11-2 with TRBJ2-7; D is ambiguous. Trimming stripped 4 bases from V and 0 bases from J, with 7 bases between. CDR3 length: 13 residues. Per germline, CDR1 SGHAT and CDR2 FQNNGV. CDR3 in amino acids: CASSSVISYEQYF. The CDR3 DNA follows: TGTGCCAGCAGCTCGGTTATCTCCTACGAGCAGTACTTC.

The rearrangement uses TRBV15 and TRBJ2-2; tentatively, D is TRBD1 (6 bases). The ends were cut back, 5 bases at V and 0 bases at J, with 19 bases in the middle. This CDR3 comprises 18 residues. The germline V gene has CDR1 LNHNV and CDR2 YYDKDF (reference sequence). CDR3 nucleotides: TGTGCCACCAGCGGCCAGAGGACAGCCCTGCCGAACACCGGGGAGCTGTTTTTT. This gives the protein CATSGQRTALPNTGELFF.

The rearrangement links TRBV6-5 to TRBJ1-5; 7 nucleotides agree with TRBD1. This CDR3 spans 15 amino acids. Germline V gene sequence: CDR1 MNHEY, CDR2 SVGAGI. V was pared by 7 bases and J by 7 bases, with 13 bases of the junction left unmatched. Written as DNA, the CDR3 is TGTGCCAGCAACCCCACAGGGGAGGGGAGGCAGCCCCAGCATTTT. Its translation: CASNPTGEGRQPQHF.

The chain couples TRBV6-5 to TRBJ2-5; D possibly corresponds to TRBD2 (5 bases). This CDR3 has 15 amino acids. The V and J ends lost 0 bases and 6 bases respectively, with 14 bases between them. The germline CDR1 and CDR2 sequences are MNHEY and SVGAGI. CDR3 region: CASSYSTGSLKTQYF. CDR3 DNA: TGTGCCAGCAGTTACTCGACGGGGTCGCTCAAGACCCAGTACTTC.

The sample holds a few counts of this clonotype. This chain links TRBV6-5 with TRBJ1-5; the D is unclear. V lost 4 bases to trimming and J lost 7 bases, with 11 bases between them. Per the germline V gene, CDR1 is MNHEY and CDR2 is SVGAGI. The length of the CDR3 is 13 residues. The CDR3 loop is CASSFEEGQPQHF. DNA for the CDR3: TGTGCCAGCAGTTTTGAGGAGGGCCAGCCCCAGCATTTT.

The V call is TRBV6-5, the J call TRBJ2-3; 9 positions match TRBD1. Germline values: CDR1 MNHEY, CDR2 SVGAGI. The V segment lost 6 bases and the J segment 1 base; nucleotides outside the gene matches: 11. The CDR3 loop spans 17 amino acids. The CDR3: CASSYLRDRAGTDTQYF. The CDR3 bases are TGTGCCAGCAGCTACCTGAGGGACAGGGCGGGCACAGATACGCAGTATTTT.

This chain uses TRBV19 with TRBJ1-1, with TRBD1 matching 9 bases. V shed 9 bases and J 11 bases; nucleotides not matched to a gene: 10. The CDR3 is made up of 12 amino acids. Germline CDR1 and CDR2: LNHDA and SQIVND (reference sequence). CDR3 DNA sequence: TGTGCCAGGCACAGGGGGCGTATTTACGCTTTCTTT. It encodes CARHRGRIYAFF.

This chain's CDR3 is CSARDKRLAGTSYNEQFF. The CDR3 region has the DNA TGCAGTGCTAGAGATAAGAGACTAGCGGGAACTTCCTACAATGAGCAGTTCTTC. The chain couples TRBV20-1 to TRBJ2-1; 11 nucleotides align to TRBD2. The CDR3 loop spans 18 amino acids. V lost 0 bases, J lost 1 base, and 8 bases stayed unmatched. The germline V gene has CDR1 DFQATT and CDR2 SNEGSKA (reference sequence).

CDR3 region: CASAGQGSSYNEQFF. CDR3 nucleotides: TGTGCCAGCGCGGGACAGGGGTCTTCCTACAATGAGCAGTTCTTC. The gene calls are TRBV14 and TRBJ2-1, with 10 nucleotides matching TRBD1. With 8 bases clipped from V and 1 base from J, the junction kept 5 bases outside the gene matches. CDR3 length: 15 residues. CDR1 and CDR2 (germline): SGHDN, FVKESK.

The CDR3 DNA reads as TGTGCCAGCAGTTCACGACGGGGGGATGAGCAGTTCTTC. It specifies CASSSRRGDEQFF. The chain carries TRBV12-3 or TRBV12-4 and TRBJ2-1; TRBD2 aligns across 7 bases. CDR3 size: 13 residues. Losses at the gene ends were 4 bases for V and 8 bases for J; bases not matched to a gene: 5.

This chain links TRBV6-2 or TRBV6-3 with TRBJ2-1; the D is unclear. The germline gives CDR1 MNHEY, CDR2 SVGEGT. The V end lost 2 bases, the J end lost 4 bases, and 15 bases lay between the germline ends. The CDR3 runs to 16 residues. CDR3 coding DNA: TGTGCCAGCAGTTACCGGCCGGTCTACAATTACAATGAGCAGTTCTTC. Translated: CASSYRPVYNYNEQFF.

This clonotype was observed a few times. The gene calls are TRBV27 and TRBJ2-1; weak D call: TRBD2 (7 bases). Trimming cost V 7 bases and J 8 bases, with 12 bases left between them. Germline CDR1 is MNHEY and CDR2 is SMNVEV (reference sequence). The CDR3 spans 12 residues. The CDR3 sequence: CASTGGGDEQFF. CDR3 bases: TGTGCCAGCACTGGAGGGGGGGATGAGCAGTTCTTC.

The table lists this clonotype with a count of one. The CDR3 loop is CASSQDLQGAYNEQFF. The CDR3 DNA reads as TGCGCCAGCAGCCAAGACTTACAGGGGGCCTACAATGAGCAGTTCTTC. V and J are TRBV4-1 and TRBJ2-1, with 8 bases lining up with TRBD1. The CDR3 extends over 16 amino acids. The ends lost 0 bases at V and 2 bases at J; junction bases unmatched: 3. Germline CDR1 is MGHRA and CDR2 is YSYEKL.

The rearrangement joins TRBV28 to TRBJ2-6; 9 bases map to TRBD1. Looked up from germline, CDR1 is MDHEN and CDR2 is SYDVKM. This CDR3 has 17 amino acids. V was clipped by 5 bases and J by 4 bases; unmatched bases: 9. CDR3: CASSLIRDRDGANVLTF. The CDR3 nucleotides are TGTGCCAGCAGTCTCATCCGGGACAGGGACGGGGCCAACGTCCTGACTTTC.

This chain joins TRBV12-3 or TRBV12-4 and TRBJ1-3; the D is unclear. This CDR3 spans 15 amino acids. Trimming took off 1 base at V and 0 bases at J, with 7 bases between the two ends. For the CDR3, the DNA is TGTGCCAGCAGTTTAGGAGAAATCTCTGGAAACACCATATATTTT. It is translated as CASSLGEISGNTIYF.

V usage is TRBV12-3 or TRBV12-4 and J usage is TRBJ2-3, with D possibly being TRBD1 or TRBD2 (5 bases each). The CDR3 covers 12 residues. Trimming cost V 7 bases and J 1 base, with 6 bases left between them. The CDR3 loop is CASMGGTDTQYF. CDR3 coding DNA: TGTGCCAGCATGGGGGGCACAGATACGCAGTATTTT.

This clonotype has a handful of counts. This chain links TRBV11-2 with TRBJ1-1; D not resolved. The CDR3 contains 10 residues. Germline V gene data show CDR1 as SGHAT and CDR2 as FQNNGV. Trimming stripped 6 bases from V and 7 bases from J, with 6 bases between. Here the CDR3 DNA reads TGTGCCAGCAGGGGGTTTGAAGCTTTCTTT. This sequence encodes CASRGFEAFF.

V is TRBV5-5 and J is TRBJ2-3; perhaps TRBD1 as D (6 bases). This CDR3 has 11 amino acids. Deletions cut 3 bases from V and 11 bases from J, with 10 bases between. Looked up from germline, CDR1 is SGHKS and CDR2 is YYEKEE (reference sequence). The CDR3 reads CASSSGQMQYF. The CDR3, as DNA: TGTGCCAGCAGCTCGGGACAAATGCAGTATTTT. The whole variable domain, filled in from reference TRBV5-5 and TRBJ2-3, reads DAGVTQSPTHLIKTRGQQVTLRCSPISGHKSVSWYQQVLGQGPQFIFQYYEKEERGRGNFPDRFSARQFPNYSSELNVNALLLGDSALYLCASSSGQMQYFGPGTRLTVL.

The V gene is TRBV10-2, the J gene TRBJ2-5; 10 nucleotides line up with TRBD2. The junction had 6 bases not matched to a gene; V was cut back by 4 bases and J by 4 bases. CDR1 is WSHSY and CDR2 is SAAADI in the germline V gene. The CDR3 spans 15 residues. CDR3 region: CASSASGGFTETQYF. The CDR3 DNA follows: TGCGCCAGCAGTGCTAGCGGGGGATTTACAGAGACCCAGTACTTC.

The genes are TRBV5-1 and TRBJ1-1; no clear D. Trimming shortened V by 4 bases and J by 6 bases, and 13 bases separated the two germline ends. Germline loops: CDR1 SGHRS, CDR2 YFSETQ. The CDR3 extends over 13 amino acids. CDR3 bases: TGCGCCAGCAGCCCCCCTGGTCGGGCTGAAGCTTTCTTT. This gives the protein CASSPPGRAEAFF.

This clonotype was found a few times. The chain links TRBV27 to TRBJ1-5; D is perhaps TRBD1 (6 bases). The V gene lost 2 bases and the J gene lost 5 bases, with 16 bases spanning the gap. The CDR3 has 16 amino acids. Per germline, CDR1 MNHEY and CDR2 SMNVEV (reference sequence). Here the CDR3 reads CASSLNSGQGHQPQHF. In DNA, the CDR3 is TGTGCCAGCAGTTTAAACAGTGGGCAGGGGCATCAGCCCCAGCATTTT.

The chain uses TRBV10-3 and TRBJ2-1, with 7 bases lining up with TRBD2. Germline trimming cut 2 bases from V and 4 bases from J; bases unmatched to any gene: 8. The CDR3 consists of 16 residues. Germline V gene sequence: CDR1 ENHRY, CDR2 SYGVKD. The CDR3 loop is CAISETPSGVYNEQFF. CDR3 DNA sequence: TGTGCCATCAGTGAGACCCCTAGCGGCGTATACAATGAGCAGTTCTTC.

Comment on this clonotype: One end of the junction varies from germline; a read error may be responsible. The chain couples TRBV27 to TRBJ2-3, with TRBD2 matching 8 bases. The CDR3 runs 14 residues. In germline, CDR1 is MNHEY, CDR2 SMNVEV (reference sequence). The CDR3 spells CAGSSGLAGGTQYF. In DNA form, the CDR3 reads TGTGCCGGCAGTTCCGGGCTTGCGGGGGGTACGCAGTATTTT.

The genes are TRBV7-9 and TRBJ1-6; tentative D call: TRBD1 (5 bases). Germline V lookup: CDR1 SEHNR, CDR2 FQNEAQ (reference sequence). The CDR3 is 15 residues long. The V gene lost 7 bases and the J gene lost 6 bases, with 16 bases spanning the gap. The CDR3 sequence: CASTDQGFGNSPLHF. The CDR3 bases are TGTGCCAGCACTGATCAGGGCTTTGGTAATTCACCCCTCCACTTT.